Below are 22 T cell receptor beta chains sequenced from a single sample in a study of blood T cell repertoires in COVID-19. Assay used: immunoSEQ multiplex PCR; TCRdb lists only in-frame clones, some missing. The sample gives under 250,000 clones, 84% of which show up once; about 1.6% is in the top ten. The source material was peripheral blood. The source of these receptors is a woman aged 40 to 49 who had recovered from COVID-19.

V is TRBV7-2 and J is TRBJ1-4; TRBD1 aligns across 9 bases. This CDR3 has 14 amino acids. Germline CDR1 SGHTA, CDR2 FQGNSA. Germline trimming cut 5 bases from V and 7 bases from J; bases unmatched to any gene: 5. Written as DNA, the CDR3 is TGTGCCAGCAGCCTCGGGACAGGGAGTGAAAAACTGTTTTTT. It codes for CASSLGTGSEKLFF.

The rearrangement links TRBV2 to TRBJ1-5; D call uncertain. The CDR3 covers 13 residues. Per the germline V gene, CDR1 is SNHLY and CDR2 is FYNNEI. Trimming left V 4 bases short and J 7 bases short, with 11 bases between. In nucleotides, the CDR3 is TGTGCCAGCAGTGTTGAGGGTCGGCAGCCCCAGCATTTT. Residues: CASSVEGRQPQHF.

The chain carries TRBV5-5 and TRBJ1-3; the match to TRBD1 covers 7 bases. Germline V gene lookup returns CDR1 SGHKS and CDR2 YYEKEE (reference sequence). The CDR3 runs 16 residues. V was pared by 4 bases and J by 0 bases, with 7 bases of the junction left unmatched. CDR3 amino acids: CASSRPGQISGNTIYF. CDR3 coding DNA: TGTGCCAGCAGCCGACCGGGACAGATCTCTGGAAACACCATATATTTT. Filled out from reference TRBV5-5 and TRBJ1-3, the complete variable domain reads DAGVTQSPTHLIKTRGQQVTLRCSPISGHKSVSWYQQVLGQGPQFIFQYYEKEERGRGNFPDRFSARQFPNYSSELNVNALLLGDSALYLCASSRPGQISGNTIYFGEGSWLTVV.

This rearrangement joins TRBV20-1 to TRBJ1-2; 7 nucleotides match TRBD1. The CDR3 totals 11 residues. The germline gives CDR1 DFQATT, CDR2 SNEGSKA (reference sequence). J was trimmed by 8 bases and V by 5 bases; bases with no gene match: 5. In DNA form, the CDR3 reads TGCAGTGCTGGAGGGGGCGGCGGCTACACCTTC. Translation gives CSAGGGGGYTF.

This clone was seen only once. The J gene is TRBJ1-6, the V gene TRBV30; no firm D call. This CDR3 is 18 amino acids long. The germline CDR1 and CDR2 sequences are GTSNPN and SVGIG (reference sequence). Trimming left V 7 bases short and J 0 bases short, with 22 bases between. CDR3 nucleotides: TGTGCCTACCGACGAGGGTCGGTGATAGGCTCCTATAATTCACCCCTCCACTTT. This gives the protein CAYRRGSVIGSYNSPLHF.

This clone was detected many times. V usage is TRBV2 and J usage is TRBJ1-4, with D hard to call. Germline CDR1 is SNHLY and CDR2 is FYNNEI. The CDR3 runs 13 residues. V lost 0 bases to trimming and J lost 3 bases, with 2 bases between them. The DNA for the CDR3 is TGTGCCAGCAGTGAAGCCGCTAATGAAAAACTGTTTTTT. Protein product: CASSEAANEKLFF.

The V call is TRBV10-3, the J call TRBJ1-1, with a tentative D call TRBD1 (6 bases). CDR3 size: 17 residues. In germline, CDR1 is ENHRY, CDR2 SYGVKD. Trimming pared 3 bases from V and 1 base from J, leaving 18 bases between. The CDR3 DNA sequence: TGTGCCATCAGTGATTCCAACAGGGCCCGCAGGAACACTGAAGCTTTCTTT. The encoded protein is CAISDSNRARRNTEAFF.

The chain links TRBV5-1 to TRBJ2-1, with 8 bases lining up with TRBD1. Trimming removed 3 bases from V and 3 bases from J; junction bases left unmatched: 5. The length of the CDR3 is 15 residues. The V gene's germline CDR1 is SGHRS and CDR2 YFSETQ. The CDR3, as DNA: TGCGCCAGCAGCTCCCAGGGGGCTTTCTACAATGAGCAGTTCTTC. Translation gives CASSSQGAFYNEQFF. Variable domain in full (rest from reference TRBV5-1 and TRBJ2-1): KAGVTQTPRYLIKTRGQQVTLSCSPISGHRSVSWYQQTPGQGLQFLFEYFSETQRNKGNFPGRFSGRQFSNSRSEMNVSTLELGDSALYLCASSSQGAFYNEQFFGPGTRLTVL.

This chain links TRBV7-6 with TRBJ1-5, with TRBD1 identical over 9 bases. This CDR3 region has 15 residues. The junction had 8 bases not matched to a gene; V was cut back by 5 bases and J by 6 bases. The germline V gene encodes CDR1 SGHVS and CDR2 FNYEAQ. The CDR3, as DNA: TGTGCCAGCAGCCCCAGGGACAGGGAGCGTCAGCCCCAGCATTTT. Its translation is CASSPRDRERQPQHF. The whole variable domain, filled in from reference TRBV7-6 and TRBJ1-5, reads GAGVSQSPRYKVTKRGQDVALRCDPISGHVSLYWYRQALGQGPEFLTYFNYEAQQDKSGLPNDRFSAERPEGSISTLTIQRTEQRDSAMYRCASSPRDRERQPQHFGDGTRLSIL.

V gene TRBV28 combines with J gene TRBJ1-5, with TRBD1 as a possible D gene (6 bases). There are 13 residues in the CDR3. CDR1 and CDR2 from the germline V gene are MDHEN and SYDVKM. V was clipped by 9 bases and J by 3 bases, with 12 bases between them. The CDR3 sequence is CASNDRNNQPQHF. CDR3 coding DNA: TGTGCCAGTAACGACAGGAACAATCAGCCCCAGCATTTT.

Only a few counts were recorded for this clone. The V call is TRBV2, the J call TRBJ2-2; D is possibly TRBD2 (5 bases). Germline V gene sequence: CDR1 SNHLY, CDR2 FYNNEI. The V end was cut by 2 bases, the J end by 4 bases, with 11 bases between. The CDR3 totals 15 residues. In DNA form, the CDR3 reads TGTGCCAGCAGTGAACCCCGGGCGGGCACCGGGGAGCTGTTTTTT. Its protein is CASSEPRAGTGELFF.

The chain couples TRBV2 to TRBJ1-4; the match to TRBD1 covers 7 bases. J was trimmed by 4 bases and V by 6 bases; bases with no gene match: 5. CDR1 is SNHLY and CDR2 is FYNNEI in the germline V gene. CDR3 length: 14 amino acids. This CDR3 is CASRHGTDNEKLFF. The CDR3 DNA reads as TGTGCCAGCAGGCACGGGACAGATAATGAAAAACTGTTTTTT.

This clone appeared many times. This chain links TRBV7-9 with TRBJ2-2; 10 bases line up with TRBD2. The V gene end was trimmed by 2 bases and the J gene end by 6 bases; junction bases not matched to a gene: 3. The germline V gene has CDR1 SEHNR and CDR2 FQNEAQ (reference sequence). This CDR3 spans 15 amino acids. The CDR3 DNA sequence: TGTGCCAGCAGCTTACAGCGGGGGGGCGCCGGGGAGCTGTTTTTT. It translates to CASSLQRGGAGELFF.

CDR3 in amino acids: CASSFRVPTYEQYF. CDR3 bases: TGCGCCAGCAGCTTCAGGGTACCGACCTACGAGCAGTACTTC. The V call is TRBV5-1, the J call TRBJ2-7; perhaps TRBD1 as D (5 bases). Trimming took off 2 bases at V and 2 bases at J, with 11 bases between the two ends. Germline values: CDR1 SGHRS, CDR2 YFSETQ. This CDR3 region has 14 residues.

The chain employs TRBV6-6 and TRBJ1-1; tentatively, D is TRBD1 (6 bases). The CDR3 extends over 14 amino acids. V dropped 5 bases and J dropped 4 bases, with 14 bases sitting between them. Germline V lookup: CDR1 MNHNY, CDR2 SVGAGI (reference sequence). Here the CDR3 reads CASSAQGGRTEAFF. The CDR3 DNA reads as TGTGCCAGCAGTGCTCAAGGGGGACGCACTGAAGCTTTCTTT.

The genes are TRBV6-5 and TRBJ1-2; D might be TRBD1 (5 bases). This CDR3 spans 13 amino acids. V was trimmed by 5 bases and J by 7 bases, leaving 14 bases between them. Germline values: CDR1 MNHEY, CDR2 SVGAGI. Here the CDR3 reads CASSLRGRGGYTF. The CDR3 nucleotides read TGTGCCAGCAGTCTTCGGGGGAGGGGTGGCTACACCTTC.

The chain couples TRBV27 to TRBJ2-2; D is undetermined. Trimming removed 6 bases at V and 2 bases at J, with 7 bases between. Germline assignment: CDR1 MNHEY and CDR2 SMNVEV (reference sequence). The CDR3 contains 13 residues. The CDR3, as DNA: TGTGCCAGCAGCCTTTTTAACACCGGGGAGCTGTTTTTT. Protein: CASSLFNTGELFF.

This clone occurred many times. The J gene is TRBJ1-4, the V gene TRBV19; D remains ambiguous. This CDR3 contains 17 residues. CDR1 is LNHDA and CDR2 is SQIVND in the germline V gene (reference sequence). Trimming removed 3 bases at V and 0 bases at J, with 14 bases between. CDR3 nucleotides: TGTGCCAGTAGTATGCGGAGGAATAGGGCAACTAATGAAAAACTGTTTTTT. This gives the protein CASSMRRNRATNEKLFF.

This chain connects TRBV5-8 to TRBJ2-5; tentatively, D is TRBD1 (6 bases). Germline V CDR1 and CDR2: SGHTS, YDEGEE. V lost 5 bases, J lost 3 bases, and 11 bases lay in between. The CDR3 contains 13 residues. This chain's CDR3 is CASSRDTKETQYF. CDR3 sequence (DNA): TGTGCCAGCAGTCGGGACACCAAAGAGACCCAGTACTTC.

This sequence joins TRBV6-6 and TRBJ2-1, with 7 bases aligning to TRBD2. CDR1 is MNHNY, CDR2 SVGAGI, per germline (reference sequence). Unmatched junction bases numbered 7, after V lost 5 bases and J lost 0 bases. There are 16 residues in the CDR3. The CDR3 region has the DNA TGTGCCAGCAGTGGGGAGGGACCGAGCTCCTACAATGAGCAGTTCTTC. Its translation is CASSGEGPSSYNEQFF.

V gene TRBV28 combines with J gene TRBJ1-2; D call uncertain. V was trimmed by 3 bases and J by 5 bases, leaving 7 bases between them. The CDR3 spans 12 residues. Germline V lookup: CDR1 MDHEN, CDR2 SYDVKM. In DNA, the CDR3 is TGTGCCAGCAGTTTGGTCGGTTATGGCTACACCTTC. Its protein is CASSLVGYGYTF.

The V and J genes are TRBV6-5 and TRBJ2-7, with 8 bases lining up with TRBD1. There are 14 residues in the CDR3. V shed 6 bases and J 2 bases; nucleotides not matched to a gene: 6. Germline CDR1 is MNHEY and CDR2 is SVGAGI. Here the CDR3 DNA reads TGTGCCAGCAGCACTAGGGACAGGCCCTACGAGCAGTACTTC. Its translation: CASSTRDRPYEQYF.